This T cell receptor beta chain was captured in a study of shared clonotypes between healthy human individuals. Study context: Sampling drew on donors who were a couple of women and a few men aged 18 to 49.

Profiling relied on immunoSEQ multiplex PCR, and the TCRdb table lists in-frame clones only, not all of them. The repertoire holds around 1.4 million clones, roughly 98.5% seen once, with around 0.33% in the top ten. Study results and caveats: Across subsets, estimated richness was generally greater for naive than for memory populations.

V lost 5 bases to trimming and J lost 7 bases; unmatched junction nucleotides: 3. There are 12 residues in the CDR3. Germline CDR1 is MDHEN and CDR2 is SYDVKM. Points on this clone: Its antigen remains unknown.

The sequence came from a man between 25 and 39 years old in good health. The V call is TRBV28, the J call TRBJ1-1; 8 bases align to TRBD1. The sequenced sample was naive CD4+ T cells sorted from blood. Subset indicated: CD45RA+ positively selected. The CDR3 nucleotides read TGTGCCAGCAGTCCGACAGGGGATGAAGCTTTCTTT. It is translated as CASSPTGDEAFF.